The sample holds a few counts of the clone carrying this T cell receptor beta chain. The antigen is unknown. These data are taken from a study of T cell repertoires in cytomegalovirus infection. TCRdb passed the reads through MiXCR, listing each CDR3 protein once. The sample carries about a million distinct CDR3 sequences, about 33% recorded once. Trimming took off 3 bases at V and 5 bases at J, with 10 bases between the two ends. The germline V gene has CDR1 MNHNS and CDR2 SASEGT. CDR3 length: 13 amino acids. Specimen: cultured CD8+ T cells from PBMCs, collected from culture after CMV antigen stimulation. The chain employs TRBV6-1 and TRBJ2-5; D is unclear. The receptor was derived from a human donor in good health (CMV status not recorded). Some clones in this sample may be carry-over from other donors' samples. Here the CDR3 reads CASSDAATETQYF. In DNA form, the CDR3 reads TGTGCCAGCAGTGACGCGGCGACGGAGACCCAGTACTTC.